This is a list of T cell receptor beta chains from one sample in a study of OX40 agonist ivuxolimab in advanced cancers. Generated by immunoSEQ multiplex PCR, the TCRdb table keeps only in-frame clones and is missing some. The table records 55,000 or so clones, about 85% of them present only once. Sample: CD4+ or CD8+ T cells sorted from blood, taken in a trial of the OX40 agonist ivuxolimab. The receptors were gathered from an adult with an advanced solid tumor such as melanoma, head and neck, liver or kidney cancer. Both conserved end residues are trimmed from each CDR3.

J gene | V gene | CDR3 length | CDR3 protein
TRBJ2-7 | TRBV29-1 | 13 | SVVIAGGHPYEQY
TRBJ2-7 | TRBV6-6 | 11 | ASRQRIPYEQY
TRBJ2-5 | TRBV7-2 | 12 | ASSTEGTGRTQY
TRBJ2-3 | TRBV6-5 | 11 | ASGLAETDTQY
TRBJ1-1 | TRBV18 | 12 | ASSLDSVNTEAF
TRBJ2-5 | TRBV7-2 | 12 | ASSIKTGRETQY
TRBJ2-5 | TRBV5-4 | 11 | ASSLGTRETQY
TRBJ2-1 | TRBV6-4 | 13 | ASSLAGGPYNEQF
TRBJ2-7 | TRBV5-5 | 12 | ASSRGTAAYEQY
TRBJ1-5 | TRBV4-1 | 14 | ASSLQQGRDNQPQH
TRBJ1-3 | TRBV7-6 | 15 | ASSLFQGGSTGNTIY
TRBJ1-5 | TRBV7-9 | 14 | ASSSRGTYSNQPQH
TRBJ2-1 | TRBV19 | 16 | ASSISLGATSSYNEQF
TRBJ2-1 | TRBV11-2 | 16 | ASSLGWASGSRYNEQF
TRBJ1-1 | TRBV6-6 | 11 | ASSRPDSWEAF
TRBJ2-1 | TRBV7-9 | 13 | ASSTRWTTYNEQF
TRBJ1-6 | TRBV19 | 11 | ASSVVHNSPLH
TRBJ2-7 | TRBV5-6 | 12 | ASSLSRADYEQY
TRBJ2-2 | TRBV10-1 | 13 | ASSESGRETGELF
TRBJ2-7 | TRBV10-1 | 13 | ASSESTGSSYEQY
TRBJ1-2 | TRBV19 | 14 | ASSRVVELIRYGYT
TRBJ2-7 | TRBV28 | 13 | ASSLYLERQYEQY
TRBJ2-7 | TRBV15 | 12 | ATRERGRAYEQY
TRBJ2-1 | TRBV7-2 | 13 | ASSLSQGRAYEQF
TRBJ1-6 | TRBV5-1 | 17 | ASNHPGQGPGEYNSPLH
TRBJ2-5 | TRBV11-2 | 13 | ASSPGRSPSGTQY
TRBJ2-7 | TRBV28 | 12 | ASSLFGGTYEQY
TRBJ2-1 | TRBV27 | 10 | ASSSLGNEQF
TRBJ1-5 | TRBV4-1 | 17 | ASSTGGGRDVRGNQPQH
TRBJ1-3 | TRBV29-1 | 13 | SVENTGGVGNTIY
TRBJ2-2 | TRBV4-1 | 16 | ASSQEAGRQGRTGELF
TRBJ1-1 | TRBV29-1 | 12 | SAGTGNTNTEAF
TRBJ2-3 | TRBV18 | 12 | ASSPGASADTQY
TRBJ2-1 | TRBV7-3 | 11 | ASSPDHGSGQF
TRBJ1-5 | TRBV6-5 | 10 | ASSQWSQPQH
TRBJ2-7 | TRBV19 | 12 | ASSSGTGGDEQY
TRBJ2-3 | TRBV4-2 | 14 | ASSQGLAGDTDTQY
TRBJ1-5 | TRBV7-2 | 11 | ASSLWGNQPQH
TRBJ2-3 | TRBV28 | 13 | ASSTPFRGTDTQY
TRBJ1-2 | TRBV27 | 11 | ASSFTANYGYT
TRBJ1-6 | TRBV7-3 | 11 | ASSSQRNSPLH
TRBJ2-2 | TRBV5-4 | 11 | ASSLFGTGELF
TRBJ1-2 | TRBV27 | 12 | ASSYDNRVDGYT
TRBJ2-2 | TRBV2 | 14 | ASSGQPSTNTGELF
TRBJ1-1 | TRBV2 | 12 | ASSGARQGTEAF
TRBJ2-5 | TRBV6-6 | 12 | ASRDSGSRETQY
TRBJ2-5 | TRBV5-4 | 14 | ASSPGARGLQETQY
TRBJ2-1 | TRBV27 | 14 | ASRPLGALAYNEQF
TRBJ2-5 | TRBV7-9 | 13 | ASSLLGNNKETQY
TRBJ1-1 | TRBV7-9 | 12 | ASSITDRGTEAF
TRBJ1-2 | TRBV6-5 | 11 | ASSWTGGYGYT
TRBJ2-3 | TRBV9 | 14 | ASSVATAGVADTQY